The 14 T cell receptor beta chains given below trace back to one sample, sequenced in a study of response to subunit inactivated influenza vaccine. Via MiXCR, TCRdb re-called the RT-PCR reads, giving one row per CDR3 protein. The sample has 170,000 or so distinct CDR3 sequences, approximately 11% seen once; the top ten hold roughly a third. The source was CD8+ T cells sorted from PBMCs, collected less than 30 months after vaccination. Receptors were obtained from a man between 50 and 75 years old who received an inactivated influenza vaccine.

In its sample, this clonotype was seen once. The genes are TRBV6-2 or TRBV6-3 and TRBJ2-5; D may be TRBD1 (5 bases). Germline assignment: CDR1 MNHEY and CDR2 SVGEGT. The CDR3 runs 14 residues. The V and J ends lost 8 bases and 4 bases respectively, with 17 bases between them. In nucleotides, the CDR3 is TGTGCCAGCTTCCCCCGGGCAGGGCTAGAGACCCAGTACTTC. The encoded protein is CASFPRAGLETQYF.

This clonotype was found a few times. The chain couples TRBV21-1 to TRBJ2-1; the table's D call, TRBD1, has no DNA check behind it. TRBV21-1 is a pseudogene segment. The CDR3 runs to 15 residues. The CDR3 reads CASSSPGGNDNEQFF. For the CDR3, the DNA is TGTGCCAGCAGCAGCCCAGGGGGTAACGACAATGAGCAGTTCTTC.

The CDR3 DNA reads TGCAGCGTTAGGACACACACTGAAGCTTTCTTT. Translated, it gives CSVRTHTEAFF. The rearrangement joins TRBV29-1 to TRBJ1-1, with D perhaps TRBD1 (5 bases). From germline, CDR1 is SQVTM and CDR2 ANQGSEA. CDR3 length: 11 residues. V lost 5 bases and J 3 bases, leaving 7 bases between the germline ends.

Here the CDR3 DNA reads TGTGCCAGCAGCCTAGACAGTAACACCGGGGAGCTGTTTTTT. Translated, it gives CASSLDSNTGELFF. This rearrangement joins TRBV28 to TRBJ2-2; tentative D call: TRBD1 (5 bases). The germline CDR1 and CDR2 sequences are MDHEN and SYDVKM. CDR3 size: 14 residues. Trimming left V 6 bases short and J 2 bases short, with 10 bases between.

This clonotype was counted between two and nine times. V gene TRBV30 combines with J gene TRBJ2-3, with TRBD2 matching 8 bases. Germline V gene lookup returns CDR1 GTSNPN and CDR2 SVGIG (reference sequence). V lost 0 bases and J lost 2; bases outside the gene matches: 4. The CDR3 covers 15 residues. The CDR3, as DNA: TGTGCCTGGAGTGTCAATAGCGGGGACACAGATACGCAGTATTTT. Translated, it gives CAWSVNSGDTDTQYF.

In DNA, the CDR3 is TGTGCCAGCAGCTTAACGCCGCTAGACCCCACGGCCAAGAGCTCCTACGAGCAGTACTTC. This encodes CASSLTPLDPTAKSSYEQYF. The rearrangement uses TRBV11-2 and TRBJ2-7; D remains unclear. CDR3 length: 20 amino acids. V was cut by 2 bases and J by 0 bases, with 26 bases left in between. CDR1 and CDR2 (germline): SGHAT, FQNNGV.

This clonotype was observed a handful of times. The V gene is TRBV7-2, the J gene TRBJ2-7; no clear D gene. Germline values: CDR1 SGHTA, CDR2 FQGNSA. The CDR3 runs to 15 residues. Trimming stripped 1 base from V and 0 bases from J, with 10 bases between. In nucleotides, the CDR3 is TGTGCCAGCAGCTTAGGGTACAGCACCTCCTACGAGCAGTACTTC. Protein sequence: CASSLGYSTSYEQYF.

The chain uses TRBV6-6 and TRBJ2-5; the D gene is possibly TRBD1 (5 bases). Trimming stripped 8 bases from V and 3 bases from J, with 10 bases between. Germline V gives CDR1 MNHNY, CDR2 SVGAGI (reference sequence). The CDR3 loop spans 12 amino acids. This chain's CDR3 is CASQQVKETQYF. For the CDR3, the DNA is TGTGCCAGCCAACAGGTCAAAGAGACCCAGTACTTC.

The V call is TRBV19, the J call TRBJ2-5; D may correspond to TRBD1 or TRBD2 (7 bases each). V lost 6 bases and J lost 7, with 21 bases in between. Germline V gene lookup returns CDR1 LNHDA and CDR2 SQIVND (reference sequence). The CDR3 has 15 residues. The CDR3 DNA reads TGTGCCAGTAGGTTACAGGGGAGCAGCGGGGCGACCCAGTACTTC. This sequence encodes CASRLQGSSGATQYF.

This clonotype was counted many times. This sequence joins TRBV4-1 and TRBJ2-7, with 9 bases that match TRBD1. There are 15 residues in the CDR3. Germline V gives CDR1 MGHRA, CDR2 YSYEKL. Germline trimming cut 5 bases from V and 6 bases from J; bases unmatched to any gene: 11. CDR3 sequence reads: CASSGRPGTGSEQYF. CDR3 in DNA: TGCGCCAGCAGCGGACGTCCCGGGACAGGGTCCGAGCAGTACTTC.

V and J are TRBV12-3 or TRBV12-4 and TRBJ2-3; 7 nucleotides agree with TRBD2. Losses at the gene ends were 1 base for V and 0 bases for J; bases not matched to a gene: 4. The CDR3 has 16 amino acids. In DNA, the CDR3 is TGTGCCAGCAGTTTAGTAGCGGGTTCTAGCACAGATACGCAGTATTTT. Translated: CASSLVAGSSTDTQYF.

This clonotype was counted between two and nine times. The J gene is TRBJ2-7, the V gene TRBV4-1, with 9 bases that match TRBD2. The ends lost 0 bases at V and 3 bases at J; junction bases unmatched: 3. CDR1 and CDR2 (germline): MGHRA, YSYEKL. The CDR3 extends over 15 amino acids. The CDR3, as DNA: TGCGCCAGCAGCCAAGAACTAGCGGGTGACTACGAGCAGTACTTC. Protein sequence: CASSQELAGDYEQYF.

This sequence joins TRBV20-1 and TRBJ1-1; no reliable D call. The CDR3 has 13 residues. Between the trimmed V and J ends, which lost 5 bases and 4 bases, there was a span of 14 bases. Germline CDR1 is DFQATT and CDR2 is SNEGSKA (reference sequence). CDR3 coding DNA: TGCAGTGCTCTCCCTTTTCTGGGCACTGAAGCTTTCTTT. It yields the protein CSALPFLGTEAFF.

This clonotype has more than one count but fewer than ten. The DNA of the CDR3 is TGTGCCAGCAGCTTGGGGACAGGGGGCGAAGAGACCCAGTACTTC. It codes for CASSLGTGGEETQYF. This chain connects TRBV5-5 to TRBJ2-5; 11 bases are shared with TRBD1. The CDR3 is 15 residues long. CDR1 SGHKS and CDR2 YYEKEE come from the germline V gene (reference sequence). V trimming: 0 bases; J trimming: 3 bases; junction bases outside the gene matches: 1.